Below are 18 T cell receptor beta chains sequenced from a single sample in a study of shared clonotypes between healthy human individuals. Measured with immunoSEQ multiplex PCR; TCRdb has only the in-frame clones, and not every one. The data contain about 1.1 million clones, approximately 78% of them singletons. The sample was memory CD4+ T cells from PBMCs. Subset defined: CD45RA-negative fraction. The receptor set was obtained from a man aged 18 to 29 in good health. Some clones in this sample may be carry-over from other donors' samples.

In its sample, this clone was seen a few times. This chain links TRBV5-1 with TRBJ2-1; 7 bases map to TRBD2. CDR1 and CDR2 (germline): SGHRS, YFSETQ. The V and J ends lost 4 bases and 3 bases, in that order; junction bases with no gene match: 7. The CDR3 sequence is 15 residues long. For the CDR3, the DNA is TGCGCCAGCAGCCCGCAGTGGACTAGCTACAATGAGCAGTTCTTC. Translating it yields CASSPQWTSYNEQFF.

The chain joins TRBV7-2 to TRBJ2-1; the match to TRBD2 covers 10 bases. The germline V gene encodes CDR1 SGHTA and CDR2 FQGNSA. After removal of 5 bases from V and 4 bases from J, the junction contained 8 bases not matched to a gene. This CDR3 region has 16 residues. In DNA, the CDR3 is TGTGCCAGCAGCCCGCTAGCGGGAGCACCTTACAATGAGCAGTTCTTC. This codes for CASSPLAGAPYNEQFF.

The chain uses TRBV28 and TRBJ2-7, with 13 bases that match TRBD2. CDR1 and CDR2 (germline): MDHEN, SYDVKM. CDR3 length equals 16 residues. The V segment lost 1 base and the J segment 4 bases; nucleotides outside the gene matches: 4. CDR3 region: CASSLLTSGRRYEQYF. The CDR3, as DNA: TGTGCCAGCAGTTTATTGACTAGCGGGAGGAGGTACGAGCAGTACTTC.

The J gene is TRBJ1-2, the V gene TRBV18, with D tentatively TRBD1 (5 bases). V was shortened by 0 bases and J by 8 bases, with 13 bases between the two germline ends. The germline gives CDR1 KGHSH, CDR2 LQKENI. This CDR3 region has 14 residues. CDR3 DNA sequence: TGTGCCAGCTCACCACCGCTAGGGGCGGGCGGCTACACCTTC. This translates into CASSPPLGAGGYTF.

The CDR3 DNA is TGTGCCAGCTCACTACCCAAACCATCCTACAATGAGCAGTTCTTC. Translated: CASSLPKPSYNEQFF. The chain recombines TRBV18 with TRBJ2-1; unclear D gene. The CDR3 runs to 15 residues. V lost 4 bases and J 1 base, leaving 11 bases between the germline ends. The germline V gene has CDR1 KGHSH and CDR2 LQKENI.

This chain uses TRBV21-1 with TRBJ2-1; whether TRBD2, the table's D call, matches the DNA was not checked. TRBV21-1 is tagged as a pseudogene. There are 19 residues in the CDR3. CDR3: CASSKARTSGGSSYNEQFF. CDR3 in DNA: TGTGCCAGCAGCAAAGCGAGGACTAGCGGGGGTAGCTCCTACAATGAGCAGTTCTTC.

The rearrangement joins TRBV5-4 to TRBJ2-6; 9 nucleotides align to TRBD1. The CDR3 loop spans 19 amino acids. Per germline, CDR1 SGHNT and CDR2 YYREEE (reference sequence). V trimming: 4 bases; J trimming: 0 bases; junction bases outside the gene matches: 11. CDR3 amino acids: CASSPPGQGPNSGANVLTF. The CDR3 nucleotides are TGTGCCAGCAGCCCGCCGGGACAGGGACCTAACTCTGGGGCCAACGTCCTGACTTTC.

V is TRBV9 and J is TRBJ2-5, with 8 bases fitting TRBD2. This CDR3 is 15 amino acids long. The V segment lost 4 bases and the J segment 1 base; nucleotides outside the gene matches: 6. Germline-derived CDR1 and CDR2 are SGDLS and YYNGEE. CDR3 bases: TGTGCCAGCAGCCCCCGTAGCGGGGCCCAAGAGACCCAGTACTTC. Translated: CASSPRSGAQETQYF.

This chain connects TRBV6-1 to TRBJ2-1; the match to TRBD1 covers 8 bases. Germline V gene lookup returns CDR1 MNHNS and CDR2 SASEGT. J lost 9 bases, V lost 3 bases, and 4 bases had no gene match. The CDR3 consists of 13 residues. In nucleotides, the CDR3 is TGTGCCAGCAGTGAGGACACAGGGGGTGAGCAGTTCTTC. This sequence encodes CASSEDTGGEQFF.

This clone was seen ten or more times. The CDR3 is CASSAPGYGYTF. The CDR3 coding sequence is TGTGCCAGCAGCGCCCCAGGTTATGGCTACACCTTC. The chain uses TRBV9 and TRBJ1-2; D not certain. The germline CDR1 and CDR2 sequences are SGDLS and YYNGEE. Trimming took 3 bases from V and 5 from J, leaving 8 bases between them. This CDR3 contains 12 residues.

This chain links TRBV28 with TRBJ1-5; no firm D call. Trimming left V 6 bases short and J 0 bases short, with 12 bases between. There are 15 residues in the CDR3. Germline CDR1 reads MDHEN; CDR2 reads SYDVKM. Written as DNA, the CDR3 is TGTGCCAGCAGGCCCACTGGGTATAGCAATCAGCCCCAGCATTTT. Its translation: CASRPTGYSNQPQHF.

This clone was found a few times. Other DNA sequences in the same sample also yield this CDR3. The chain links TRBV5-5 to TRBJ2-1; 7 nucleotides agree with TRBD2. Looked up from germline, CDR1 is SGHKS and CDR2 is YYEKEE (reference sequence). This CDR3 spans 15 amino acids. V shed 0 bases and J 4 bases; nucleotides not matched to a gene: 4. The CDR3 sequence: CASSLAASGYNEQFF. Here the CDR3 DNA reads TGTGCCAGCAGCTTGGCGGCTAGCGGATACAATGAGCAGTTCTTC.

The gene calls are TRBV19 and TRBJ1-5; D uncertain. The V end lost 3 bases, the J end lost 4 bases, and 10 bases lay between the germline ends. Germline loops: CDR1 LNHDA, CDR2 SQIVND (reference sequence). This CDR3 contains 14 residues. As DNA, the CDR3 is TGTGCCAGTAGTATTAACCCCCAAAATCAGCCCCAGCATTTT. Translating gives CASSINPQNQPQHF.

The J gene is TRBJ1-1, the V gene TRBV19; TRBD1 aligns across 10 bases. The CDR3 totals 18 residues. In germline, CDR1 is LNHDA, CDR2 SQIVND (reference sequence). Trimming at V came to 3 bases and at J to 0 bases, leaving 10 bases not matched to a gene. The CDR3 here is CASSILKTGQGMNTEAFF. The CDR3 region has the DNA TGTGCCAGTAGTATTCTTAAAACGGGACAGGGGATGAACACTGAAGCTTTCTTT.

The count of this clone is one. This CDR3 reads CASSLAGRSQETQYF. The CDR3 DNA reads as TGTGCCAGCAGTTTGGCTGGCAGGTCCCAAGAGACCCAGTACTTC. The chain employs TRBV27 and TRBJ2-5; D gene ambiguous. Per the germline V gene, CDR1 is MNHEY and CDR2 is SMNVEV (reference sequence). The CDR3 has 15 residues. Deletions cut 3 bases from V and 1 base from J, with 12 bases between.

This clone appeared a few times. This chain uses TRBV28 with TRBJ1-4; maybe TRBD1 (5 bases). V shed 4 bases and J shed 0 bases, with 12 bases lying between them. Germline-derived CDR1 and CDR2 are MDHEN and SYDVKM. The CDR3 loop spans 16 amino acids. CDR3 nucleotides: TGTGCCAGCAGTTCCCAGGGAGGTGCAACTAATGAAAAACTGTTTTTT. Encoded protein: CASSSQGGATNEKLFF.

The V call is TRBV4-1, the J call TRBJ1-4, with 9 bases lining up with TRBD1. V shed 3 bases, J shed 5 bases, and the junction held 4 bases outside the gene matches. Germline values: CDR1 MGHRA, CDR2 YSYEKL. This CDR3 has 15 amino acids. Here the CDR3 DNA reads TGCGCCAGCAGCCATCCCGGGACAGGGAATGAAAAACTGTTTTTT. It is translated as CASSHPGTGNEKLFF.

This clone occurred once. Mismatch with germline at one junction end may stem from a read error. This chain uses TRBV28 with TRBJ1-4, with 9 bases identical to TRBD1. The CDR3 sequence is 15 residues long. Germline CDR1 and CDR2: MDHEN and SYDVKM. Here the CDR3 DNA reads TGTGCCAGCAGGTTATCACAGGGGGCAGGTGAAAAACTGTTTTTT. Translated: CASRLSQGAGEKLFF.